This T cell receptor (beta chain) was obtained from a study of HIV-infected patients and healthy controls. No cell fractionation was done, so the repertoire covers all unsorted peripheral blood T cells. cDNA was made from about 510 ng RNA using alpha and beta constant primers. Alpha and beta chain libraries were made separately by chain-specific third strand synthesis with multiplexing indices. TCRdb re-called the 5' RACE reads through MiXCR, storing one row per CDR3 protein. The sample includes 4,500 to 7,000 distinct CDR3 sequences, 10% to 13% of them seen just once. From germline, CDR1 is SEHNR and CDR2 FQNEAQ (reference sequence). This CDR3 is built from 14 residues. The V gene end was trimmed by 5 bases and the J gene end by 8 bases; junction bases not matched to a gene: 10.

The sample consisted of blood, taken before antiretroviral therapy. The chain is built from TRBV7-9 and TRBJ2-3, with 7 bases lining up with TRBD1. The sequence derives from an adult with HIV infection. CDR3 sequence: CASSQGVQAITQYF. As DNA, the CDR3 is TGTGCCAGCAGCCAGGGGGTACAGGCGATTACGCAGTATTTT.